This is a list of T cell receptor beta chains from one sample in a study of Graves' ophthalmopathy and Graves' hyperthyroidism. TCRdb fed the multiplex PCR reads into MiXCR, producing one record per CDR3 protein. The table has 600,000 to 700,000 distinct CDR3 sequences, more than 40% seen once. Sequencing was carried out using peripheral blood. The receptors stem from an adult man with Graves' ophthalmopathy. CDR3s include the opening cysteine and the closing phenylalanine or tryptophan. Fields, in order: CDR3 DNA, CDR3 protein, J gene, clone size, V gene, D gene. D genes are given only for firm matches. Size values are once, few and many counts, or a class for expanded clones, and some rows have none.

CDR3 DNA: TGTGCCAGCAGCTTAGTTTGGTCACTTAATGAAAAACTGTTTTTT; CDR3 protein: CASSLVWSLNEKLFF; J gene: TRBJ1-4; clone size: many; V gene: TRBV7-9; D gene: -
CDR3 DNA: TGTGCCAGTAGTTCATACAGGGATAGCAATCAGCCCCAGCATTTT; CDR3 protein: CASSSYRDSNQPQHF; J gene: TRBJ1-5; clone size: many; V gene: TRBV19; D gene: -
CDR3 DNA: TGTGCCAGCAGCGTTGAGGGGCGCTCCTACGAGCAGTACTTC; CDR3 protein: CASSVEGRSYEQYF; J gene: TRBJ2-7; clone size: -; V gene: TRBV7-2; D gene: -
CDR3 DNA: TGTGCCAGCAGCCGGACAGGGGTAAATGAAAAACTGTTTTTT; CDR3 protein: CASSRTGVNEKLFF; J gene: TRBJ1-4; clone size: many; V gene: TRBV4-2; D gene: TRBD1
CDR3 DNA: TGTGCCACCACTATGGGCAGGCTCACCTCCTACGAGCAGTACTTC; CDR3 protein: CATTMGRLTSYEQYF; J gene: TRBJ2-7; clone size: many; V gene: TRBV24-1; D gene: -
CDR3 DNA: TGTGCCAGCAGTTTTAGGGACGGCTCCTACGAGCAGTACTTC; CDR3 protein: CASSFRDGSYEQYF; J gene: TRBJ2-7; clone size: few; V gene: TRBV12-3/TRBV12-4; D gene: -
CDR3 DNA: TGTGCCAGCAGCTACGACAGGCTGGGGGAGCTGTTTTTT; CDR3 protein: CASSYDRLGELFF; J gene: TRBJ2-2; clone size: many; V gene: TRBV7-2; D gene: -
CDR3 DNA: TGTGCCAGTAGTAGCTGGACTAGCGGCACCTACGAGCAGTACTTC; CDR3 protein: CASSSWTSGTYEQYF; J gene: TRBJ2-7; clone size: many; V gene: TRBV19; D gene: TRBD2
CDR3 DNA: TGCAGCGTTCCCCTTTATGGCTACACCTTC; CDR3 protein: CSVPLYGYTF; J gene: TRBJ1-2; clone size: -; V gene: TRBV29-1; D gene: -
CDR3 DNA: TGCAGCCCCAGGGGGCAGGGGGCGGGGACTGAAGCTTTCTTT; CDR3 protein: CSPRGQGAGTEAFF; J gene: TRBJ1-1; clone size: few; V gene: TRBV20-1; D gene: TRBD1
CDR3 DNA: TGTGCCAGCACCGATACACGGGAGACCCAGTACTTC; CDR3 protein: CASTDTRETQYF; J gene: TRBJ2-5; clone size: many; V gene: TRBV7-9; D gene: -
CDR3 DNA: TGTGCCAGTAGGTTATCAGCGGGACGAACCTACGAGCAGTACTTC; CDR3 protein: CASRLSAGRTYEQYF; J gene: TRBJ2-7; clone size: many; V gene: TRBV19; D gene: TRBD2
CDR3 DNA: TGTGCCAGCAGCGCCCGACTAGCGTCCGGGGTGGGCGAGCAGTACTTC; CDR3 protein: CASSARLASGVGEQYF; J gene: TRBJ2-7; clone size: few; V gene: TRBV9; D gene: TRBD2
CDR3 DNA: TGTGCCAGCAGCCAAGTAGATCCGGGGGGCGCTGAAGCTTTCTTT; CDR3 protein: CASSQVDPGGAEAFF; J gene: TRBJ1-1; clone size: -; V gene: TRBV7-2; D gene: -
CDR3 DNA: TGCGCCAGCAGTGAGGGCACTGAAGATCAGCCCCAGCATTTT; CDR3 protein: CASSEGTEDQPQHF; J gene: TRBJ1-5; clone size: -; V gene: TRBV5-1; D gene: -
CDR3 DNA: TGTGCCAGCAGCCACCCCCCCGGGGACGCTGAAGCTTTCTTT; CDR3 protein: CASSHPPGDAEAFF; J gene: TRBJ1-1; clone size: -; V gene: TRBV7-2; D gene: -
CDR3 DNA: TGTGCCAGCAGCTTAGATGGACAGGGAGCAAGGGGCTACACCTTC; CDR3 protein: CASSLDGQGARGYTF; J gene: TRBJ1-2; clone size: -; V gene: TRBV7-9; D gene: TRBD1
CDR3 DNA: TGTGCCATCCGGGACAGTTCGGGGGCCAACGTCCTGACTTTC; CDR3 protein: CAIRDSSGANVLTF; J gene: TRBJ2-6; clone size: -; V gene: TRBV6-6; D gene: TRBD1
CDR3 DNA: TGCGCCAGCAGCTTGGCCGATCCCGCGCGACATACGCAGTATTTT; CDR3 protein: CASSLADPARHTQYF; J gene: TRBJ2-3; clone size: -; V gene: TRBV5-1; D gene: -
CDR3 DNA: TGTGCCAGTAGGGGGGCTCCAGAAGAGACCCAGTACTTC; CDR3 protein: CASRGAPEETQYF; J gene: TRBJ2-5; clone size: many; V gene: TRBV19; D gene: -
CDR3 DNA: TGTGCCATCAGTGAGAGCACAAAGGGGACCCAGTACTTC; CDR3 protein: CAISESTKGTQYF; J gene: TRBJ2-5; clone size: -; V gene: TRBV10-3; D gene: -
CDR3 DNA: TGTGCCAGCAGCGTAGGGGCACTCCACTTCTCTGGAAACACCATATATTTT; CDR3 protein: CASSVGALHFSGNTIYF; J gene: TRBJ1-3; clone size: -; V gene: TRBV9; D gene: -
CDR3 DNA: TGCGCCAGCAGCCAAGAAGTCGCGTATGGCTACACCTTC; CDR3 protein: CASSQEVAYGYTF; J gene: TRBJ1-2; clone size: many; V gene: TRBV4-1; D gene: -
CDR3 DNA: TGCAGTGCTACCTGGGACAGTGGATTAAATGGCTACACCTTC; CDR3 protein: CSATWDSGLNGYTF; J gene: TRBJ1-2; clone size: many; V gene: TRBV20-1; D gene: TRBD1
CDR3 DNA: TGCAGAAAAAGACAGGGAGGGGATGAAAAACTGTTTTTT; CDR3 protein: CRKRQGGDEKLFF; J gene: TRBJ1-4; clone size: -; V gene: TRBV29-1; D gene: TRBD1
CDR3 DNA: TGTGCCAGCAGCTTGGCCGATATGAGTGAGCAGTACTTC; CDR3 protein: CASSLADMSEQYF; J gene: TRBJ2-7; clone size: once; V gene: TRBV5-6; D gene: -
CDR3 DNA: TGTGCCAGCAGTGGCTTCGGGCGGGGGGGCGCCGATACGCAGTATTTT; CDR3 protein: CASSGFGRGGADTQYF; J gene: TRBJ2-3; clone size: -; V gene: TRBV2; D gene: TRBD2
CDR3 DNA: TGTGCCATCGCACAGTCGGTCTTAGGGGGAGGTCAAATGAACACTGAAGCTTTCTTT; CDR3 protein: CAIAQSVLGGGQMNTEAFF; J gene: TRBJ1-1; clone size: many; V gene: TRBV10-3; D gene: -
CDR3 DNA: TGTGCCAGCAGCTTAGGGAGCGGAGTTAACTATGGCTACACCTTC; CDR3 protein: CASSLGSGVNYGYTF; J gene: TRBJ1-2; clone size: -; V gene: TRBV7-3; D gene: -
CDR3 DNA: TGTGCCACCAGAGACGAGGGGGAGACCCAGCATTTT; CDR3 protein: CATRDEGETQHF; J gene: TRBJ1-5; clone size: -; V gene: TRBV2; D gene: -
CDR3 DNA: TGTGCCAGCAGCGTAGTTAGCGGGGTCTACAATGAGCAGTTCTTC; CDR3 protein: CASSVVSGVYNEQFF; J gene: TRBJ2-1; clone size: -; V gene: TRBV9; D gene: TRBD2
CDR3 DNA: TGTGCTAGTGGTTTGAGGGGGGGGGACCCTGAAGCTTTCTTT; CDR3 protein: CASGLRGGDPEAFF; J gene: TRBJ1-1; clone size: few; V gene: TRBV12-5; D gene: -
CDR3 DNA: TGTGCCAGCAGTGGAACAGACGCGAACACCGGGGAGCTGTTTTTT; CDR3 protein: CASSGTDANTGELFF; J gene: TRBJ2-2; clone size: few; V gene: TRBV10-3; D gene: -